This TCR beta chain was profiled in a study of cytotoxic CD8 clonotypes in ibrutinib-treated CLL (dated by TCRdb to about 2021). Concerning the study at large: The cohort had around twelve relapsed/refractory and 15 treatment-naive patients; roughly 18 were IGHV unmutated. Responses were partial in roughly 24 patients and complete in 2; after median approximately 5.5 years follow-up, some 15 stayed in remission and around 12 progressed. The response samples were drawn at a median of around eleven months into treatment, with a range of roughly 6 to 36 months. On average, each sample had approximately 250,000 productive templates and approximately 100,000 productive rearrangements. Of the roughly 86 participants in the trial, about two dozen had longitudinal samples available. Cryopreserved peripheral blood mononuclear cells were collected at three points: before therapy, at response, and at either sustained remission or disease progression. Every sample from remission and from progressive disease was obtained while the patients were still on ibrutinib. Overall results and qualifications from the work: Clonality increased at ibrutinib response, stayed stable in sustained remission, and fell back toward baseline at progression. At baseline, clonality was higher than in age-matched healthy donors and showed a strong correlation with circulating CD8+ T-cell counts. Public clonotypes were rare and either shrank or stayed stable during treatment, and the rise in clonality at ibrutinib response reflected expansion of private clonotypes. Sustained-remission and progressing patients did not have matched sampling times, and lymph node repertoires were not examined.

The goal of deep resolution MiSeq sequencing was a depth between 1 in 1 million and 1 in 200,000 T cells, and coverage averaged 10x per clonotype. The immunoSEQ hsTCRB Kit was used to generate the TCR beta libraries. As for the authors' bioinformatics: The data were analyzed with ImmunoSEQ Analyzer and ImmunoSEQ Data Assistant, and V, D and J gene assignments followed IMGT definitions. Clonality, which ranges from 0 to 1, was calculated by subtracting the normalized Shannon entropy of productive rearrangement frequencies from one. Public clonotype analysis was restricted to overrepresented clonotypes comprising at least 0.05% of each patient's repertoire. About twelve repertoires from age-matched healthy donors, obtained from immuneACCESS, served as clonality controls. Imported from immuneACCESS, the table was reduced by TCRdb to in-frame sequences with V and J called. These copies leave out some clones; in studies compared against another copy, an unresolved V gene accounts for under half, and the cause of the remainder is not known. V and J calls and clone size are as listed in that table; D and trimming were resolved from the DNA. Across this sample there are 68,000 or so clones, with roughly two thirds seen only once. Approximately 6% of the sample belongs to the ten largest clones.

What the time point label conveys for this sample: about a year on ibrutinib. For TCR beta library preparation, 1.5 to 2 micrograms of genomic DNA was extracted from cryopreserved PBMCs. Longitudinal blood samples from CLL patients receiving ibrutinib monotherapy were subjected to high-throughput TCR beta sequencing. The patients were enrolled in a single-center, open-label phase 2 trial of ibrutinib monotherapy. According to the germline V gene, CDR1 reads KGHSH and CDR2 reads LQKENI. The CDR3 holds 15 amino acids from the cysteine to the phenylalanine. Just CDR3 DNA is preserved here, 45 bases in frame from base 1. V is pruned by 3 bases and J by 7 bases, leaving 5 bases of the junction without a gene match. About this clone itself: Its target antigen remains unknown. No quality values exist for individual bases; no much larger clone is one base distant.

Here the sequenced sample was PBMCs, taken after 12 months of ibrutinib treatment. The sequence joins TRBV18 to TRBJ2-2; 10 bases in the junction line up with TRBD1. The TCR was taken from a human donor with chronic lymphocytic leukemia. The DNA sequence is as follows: TGTGCCAGCTCACCGGGACAGGGGTCGGTCGGGGAGCTGTTTTTT. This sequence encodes CASSPGQGSVGELFF.